These 21 T cell receptor beta chains share one sample of origin, sequenced in a study of immune heterogeneity within non-small cell lung tumors. Amplifying TCR beta CDR3 involved multiplex PCR carried out with 32 V and 13 J primers. TCRdb fed the multiplex PCR reads into MiXCR, producing one record per CDR3 protein. Of tens of thousands of distinct CDR3 sequences in the sample, 28% are singletons; the top ten hold 4.4%. Bulk tumor genomic DNA constituted the template, at around 600 ng per sample. While surgery was under way, several biopsies spaced far apart were taken per primary tumor. Before undergoing curative surgery, patients had newly diagnosed non-small cell lung cancer that was untreated. Sequenced: lung tumor tissue. Every receptor here comes from a middle-aged man with non-small cell lung cancer.

This clonotype occurred a few times. The chain couples TRBV9 to TRBJ1-6; 7 bases fit TRBD1. The V gene's germline CDR1 is SGDLS and CDR2 YYNGEE. Trimming took 7 bases from V and 11 from J; bases not matched to a gene: 12. This CDR3 is 14 amino acids long. The CDR3 reads CASGTWDSLAPLHF. The CDR3 DNA follows: TGTGCCAGCGGGACGTGGGACAGCCTAGCACCCCTCCACTTT.

This clonotype was seen a few times. The rearrangement links TRBV18 to TRBJ2-6; no definite D call. CDR3 length: 16 residues. V was clipped by 2 bases and J by 0 bases, with 8 bases between them. In germline, CDR1 is KGHSH, CDR2 LQKENI. CDR3 nucleotide sequence: TGTGCCAGCTCACCATGGTTTAACTCTGGGGCCAACGTCCTGACTTTC. This sequence encodes CASSPWFNSGANVLTF.

The chain combines TRBV6-9 with TRBJ2-1; TRBD2 is a possible D gene (5 bases). The CDR3 covers 15 residues. Trimming took 6 bases from V and 0 from J, leaving 12 bases between them. Germline assignment: CDR1 MNHGY and CDR2 SVAAGI. Written as DNA, the CDR3 is TGTGCCAGCAGATATGTTGGGAGCTCCTACAATGAGCAGTTCTTC. It codes for CASRYVGSSYNEQFF.

As regards this clonotype: A much more abundant neighbour one base away suggests this may be a read error. The chain employs TRBV24-1 and TRBJ1-1; D is uncertain. The V end lost 4 bases, the J end lost 2 bases, and 13 bases lay between the germline ends. Germline CDR1 and CDR2: KGHDR and SFDVKD. CDR3 length equals 15 residues. CDR3 amino acids: CATSETVARNTEAFF. The CDR3 DNA reads TGTGCCACCAGTGAAACAGTGGCGCGAAACACTGAAGCTTTCTTT.

A note on this clonotype: A much larger clone lies one base from this, so it may be a read error. V and J are TRBV19 and TRBJ1-1; 7 bases are a match to TRBD1. V lost 8 bases to trimming and J lost 0 bases; unmatched junction nucleotides: 6. The V gene's germline CDR1 is LNHDA and CDR2 SQIVND (reference sequence). The CDR3 has 14 residues. CDR3 amino acids: CASLLTGLNTEAFF. CDR3 nucleotides: TGTGCCAGTCTGTTGACAGGGTTGAACACTGAAGCTTTCTTT.

In the case of this clonotype: One base away lies a much larger clone, so this may be a sequencing read error. The V call is TRBV15, the J call TRBJ2-1, with 9 bases aligning to TRBD2. Germline loops: CDR1 LNHNV, CDR2 YYDKDF (reference sequence). CDR3 length: 13 residues. The CDR3 DNA sequence: TGTGCCATCTCGGCGGGAGGGTACAATGAGCAGTCCTTC. Protein product: CAISAGGYNEQSF.

In this sample, this clonotype turned up many times. The chain uses TRBV20-1 and TRBJ1-1; 7 positions agree with TRBD1. This CDR3 has 14 amino acids. Per the germline V gene, CDR1 is DFQATT and CDR2 is SNEGSKA (reference sequence). The CDR3 sequence is CSAQGVGQGTEAFF. CDR3 coding DNA: TGCAGCGCCCAGGGGGTGGGCCAAGGCACTGAAGCTTTCTTT.

This chain connects TRBV6-1 to TRBJ1-1; no clear D. There are 13 residues in the CDR3. Trimming removed 5 bases at V and 0 bases at J, with 7 bases between. The V gene's germline CDR1 is MNHNS and CDR2 SASEGT. This CDR3 is CASSSGVNTEAFF. The CDR3 DNA is TGTGCCAGCAGTTCAGGAGTGAACACTGAAGCTTTCTTT.

Points on this clonotype: This may arise from a read error, as a much more abundant clone is one base away. The chain is built from TRBV4-1 and TRBJ2-7; tentative D call: TRBD1 (7 bases). CDR1 is MGHRA, CDR2 YSYEKL, per germline. The CDR3 contains 13 residues. The CDR3 bases are TGCGCCAGCATCCAAGGGGGGACAGCCGAGCAGTACTTC. It yields the protein CASIQGGTAEQYF.

This clonotype was counted ten times or more. The chain uses TRBV12-3 or TRBV12-4 and TRBJ1-5; D unresolved. Deletions cut 2 bases from V and 0 bases from J, with 14 bases between. This CDR3 comprises 17 residues. The CDR3 loop is CASSLSRGSYSNQPQHF. In DNA form, the CDR3 reads TGTGCCAGCAGTTTAAGTCGGGGATCGTATAGCAATCAGCCCCAGCATTTT.

This clonotype was counted a single time. This could be a read error, since a much larger clone is one nucleotide away. This chain connects TRBV19 to TRBJ2-7; D uncertain. The CDR3 is 14 amino acids. Germline V lookup: CDR1 LNHDA, CDR2 SQIVND (reference sequence). V dropped 3 bases and J dropped 2 bases, with 11 bases sitting between them. CDR3 in amino acids: CASSMSYIPYEQYF. The CDR3 DNA reads TGTGCCAGTAGTATGTCGTACATCCCCTACGAGCAGTACTTC.

This clonotype has at least ten counts. The J gene is TRBJ2-7, the V gene TRBV7-2; possible D gene TRBD1, 5 bases. The germline gives CDR1 SGHTA, CDR2 FQGNSA. This CDR3 contains 12 residues. The V end lost 3 bases, the J end lost 6 bases, and 9 bases lay between the germline ends. Written as DNA, the CDR3 is TGTGCCAGCAGCTTTCAGGGTTCCGAGCAGTACTTC. This codes for CASSFQGSEQYF.

This clonotype was detected ten times or more. This chain connects TRBV15 to TRBJ2-7; TRBD1 aligns across 9 bases. The CDR3 has 15 residues. The germline gives CDR1 LNHNV, CDR2 YYDKDF (reference sequence). V lost 2 bases and J lost 3; bases outside the gene matches: 5. CDR3: CATSRLGQGNYEQYF. Here the CDR3 DNA reads TGTGCCACCAGCAGACTTGGACAGGGGAACTACGAGCAGTACTTC.

Worth noting for this clonotype: This may be a read error, as it is one base from a much larger clone. The chain employs TRBV27 and TRBJ2-1, with a weak D call TRBD2 (7 bases). Germline V gene data show CDR1 as MNHEY and CDR2 as SMNVEV (reference sequence). The CDR3 extends over 14 amino acids. The V end was cut by 5 bases, the J end by 12 bases, with 20 bases between. The CDR3 coding sequence is TGTGCCAGCAGTATTGGGACTATCCTAGGGGGGCAGTTCTTC. Its translation: CASSIGTILGGQFF.

In the case of this clonotype: This may arise from a read error, as a much more abundant clone is one base away. The CDR3 does not end in the conserved phenylalanine or tryptophan, so this is likely a read error. V gene TRBV14 combines with J gene TRBJ2-7; a weak D match, TRBD1 (6 bases). Germline loops: CDR1 SGHDN, CDR2 FVKESK. Trimming removed 6 bases from V and 1 base from J, with 13 bases in between. The CDR3 totals 14 residues. This CDR3 reads CASSRDKKSYEQYL. CDR3 sequence (DNA): TGTGCCAGCAGTAGGGACAAAAAGTCCTACGAGCAGTACCTC.

Comments on this clonotype: A much larger clone differs by one base, so this may be a read error. The CDR3: CASSLGTGGEGYTF. The CDR3 DNA is TGTGCCAGCAGCTTGGGGACAGGGGGCGAAGGCTACACCTTC. This chain uses TRBV5-6 with TRBJ1-2, with 11 bases aligning to TRBD1. From germline, CDR1 is SGHDT and CDR2 YYEEEE. The CDR3 extends over 14 amino acids. V shed 0 bases, J shed 8 bases, and the junction held 3 bases outside the gene matches.

Notes on this clonotype: This is likely a read error, given that the CDR3 carries no conserved phenylalanine or tryptophan at its end. It is unclear where the CDR3 begins or ends on the DNA, so no DNA is shown, and the CDR3 is as TCRdb lists it. The chain has TRBV15 and TRBJ1-6; the DNA was not compared with TRBD1, the D call given in the table. The V gene's germline CDR1 is LNHNV and CDR2 YYDKDF (reference sequence). The CDR3 spans 17 residues, counting both ends. The chain's CDR3 is CATSRLRVSSGDSPLQS.

The chain employs TRBV20-1 and TRBJ1-5; 8 bases match TRBD1. Trimming removed 0 bases from V and 6 bases from J; junction bases left unmatched: 10. This CDR3 comprises 16 residues. The germline CDR1 and CDR2 sequences are DFQATT and SNEGSKA (reference sequence). The CDR3 DNA follows: TGCAGTGCTAGAGATGGGGCAGGGGGCTTGGGTCAGCCCCAGCATTTT. This encodes CSARDGAGGLGQPQHF.

This clonotype was counted between two and nine times. This chain links TRBV19 with TRBJ1-5; D perhaps matches TRBD1 (6 bases). V was cut by 6 bases and J by 6 bases, with 15 bases left in between. There are 14 residues in the CDR3. The germline gives CDR1 LNHDA, CDR2 SQIVND (reference sequence). CDR3: CASSSLKQGQPQHF. For the CDR3, the DNA is TGTGCCAGTAGCTCACTGAAACAGGGTCAGCCCCAGCATTTT.

This clonotype has more than one count but fewer than ten. The V call is TRBV7-2, the J call TRBJ2-6; unclear D gene. This CDR3 has 13 residues. The germline CDR1 and CDR2 sequences are SGHTA and FQGNSA. V lost 6 bases and J 0 bases, leaving 3 bases between the germline ends. The CDR3 sequence is CASRPSGANVLTF. The DNA for the CDR3 is TGTGCCAGCAGGCCCTCTGGGGCCAACGTCCTGACTTTC.

This CDR3 is CASSIDGLDTQYF. CDR3 DNA: TGTGCCAGTAGTATCGATGGCCTCGATACGCAGTATTTT. This chain joins TRBV19 and TRBJ2-3; D uncertain. V lost 3 bases, J lost 6 bases, and 10 bases lay in between. Germline loops: CDR1 LNHDA, CDR2 SQIVND (reference sequence). The CDR3 spans 13 residues.